The 18 T cell receptor beta chains given below trace back to one sample, sequenced in a study of spatial heterogeneity in lung cancer. This sample's time point: sample taken at primary tumor resection. TCRdb re-called the 5' RACE reads through MiXCR, storing one row per CDR3 protein. The profile shows 1,600 or so distinct CDR3 sequences, around 5% of them singletons. General study findings and limits: The study found that expanded intratumoral alpha and beta TCR counts tracked tumor mutation counts.

These receptors' antigens are unknown. The input for sequencing was lung tumor tissue, taken at surgery. Receptors originate from a male donor with early-stage non-small cell lung cancer.

This clonotype is medium-sized (0.01 to 0.1%) in the sample. The CDR3 here is CASRSPSGYTF. DNA for the CDR3: TGTGCCAGTCGTAGTCCGTCTGGCTACACCTTC. V and J are TRBV27 and TRBJ1-2; D gene uncertain. CDR1 is MNHEY, CDR2 SMNVEV, per germline (reference sequence). CDR3 length equals 11 residues. The germline V and J ends were trimmed by 9 bases and 7 bases, with 12 bases remaining between them.

In its sample, this clonotype ranks as medium-sized. V and J are TRBV5-1 and TRBJ2-6; weak D call: TRBD1 (5 bases). The CDR3 runs to 15 residues. CDR1 SGHRS and CDR2 YFSETQ come from the germline V gene. V was trimmed by 0 bases and J by 2 bases, leaving 6 bases between them. CDR3 amino acids: CASSLEGAGANVLTF. The CDR3, as DNA: TGCGCCAGCAGCTTGGAAGGGGCTGGGGCCAACGTCCTGACTTTC. The entire variable domain, with the rest obtained from reference TRBV5-1 and TRBJ2-6, is as follows: KAGVTQTPRYLIKTRGQQVTLSCSPISGHRSVSWYQQTPGQGLQFLFEYFSETQRNKGNFPGRFSGRQFSNSRSEMNVSTLELGDSALYLCASSLEGAGANVLTFGAGSRLTVL.

Within the sample, this clonotype is medium-sized. The chain joins TRBV11-2 to TRBJ2-5; D may be TRBD2 (6 bases). The CDR3 sequence is 13 residues long. Germline V gives CDR1 SGHAT, CDR2 FQNNGV. V was cut by 6 bases and J by 5 bases, with 13 bases left in between. The CDR3 nucleotides read TGTGCCAGCAGACGTATTGGGGGGGAGACCCAGTACTTC. Protein sequence: CASRRIGGETQYF.

In this sample, this clonotype is medium-sized. This rearrangement joins TRBV3-1 to TRBJ2-3; TRBD1 matches at 8 bases. The V segment lost 5 bases and the J segment 5 bases; nucleotides outside the gene matches: 12. CDR1 LGHDT and CDR2 YNNKEL come from the germline V gene (reference sequence). The CDR3 covers 16 residues. The CDR3, as DNA: TGTGCCAGCAGCGGCCGGGGGTCAGGGGGCCTAGATACGCAGTATTTT. As protein: CASSGRGSGGLDTQYF.

This clonotype was counted a few times. The J gene is TRBJ2-2, the V gene TRBV3-1; D unresolved. This CDR3 is built from 14 residues. Germline-derived CDR1 and CDR2 are LGHDT and YNNKEL (reference sequence). V shed 4 bases and J shed 2 bases, with 8 bases lying between them. The CDR3 DNA follows: TGTGCCAGCAGCCGGACCCAAAACACCGGGGAGCTGTTTTTT. This translates into CASSRTQNTGELFF. Full variable domain (rest looked up from reference TRBV3-1 and TRBJ2-2): DTAVSQTPKYLVTQMGNDKSIKCEQNLGHDTMYWYKQDSKKFLKIMFSYNNKELIINETVPNRFSPKSPDKAHLNLHINSLELGDSAVYFCASSRTQNTGELFFGEGSRLTVL.

The chain is built from TRBV12-3 or TRBV12-4 and TRBJ1-1; possibly TRBD1 for D (5 bases). The CDR3 sequence is 14 residues long. With 5 bases removed from V and 5 bases from J, the gap between germline ends came to 15 bases. The DNA of the CDR3 is TGTGCCAGCAGTCCTCGCGGGGCGCGAACTGAAGCTTTCTTT. Residues: CASSPRGARTEAFF.

The CDR3 here is CSASRSNEQFF. CDR3 nucleotides: TGCAGTGCCTCTAGGTCCAATGAGCAGTTCTTC. This chain connects TRBV20-1 to TRBJ2-1, with unresolved D. The CDR3 extends over 11 amino acids. Per the germline V gene, CDR1 is DFQATT and CDR2 is SNEGSKA (reference sequence). V lost 6 bases and J lost 6, with 9 bases in between.

Within the sample, this clonotype is medium-sized. This chain joins TRBV7-2 and TRBJ2-2; the D is unclear. With 5 bases removed from V and 4 bases from J, the gap between germline ends came to 14 bases. CDR3 length equals 15 residues. Germline V gene lookup returns CDR1 SGHTA and CDR2 FQGNSA. The CDR3 sequence: CASSLSNPGTGELFF. The CDR3 bases are TGTGCCAGCAGCCTAAGCAACCCTGGCACCGGGGAGCTGTTTTTT.

With respect to this clonotype: A read error may be the cause here, since a much bigger clone is one base away. The chain couples TRBV6-5 to TRBJ2-5, with TRBD2 as a possible D gene (5 bases). The V gene's germline CDR1 is MNHEY and CDR2 SVGAGI. The CDR3 length is 15 residues. CDR3: CASSPTPGSGATPYF. CDR3 coding DNA: TGTGCCAGCAGCCCTACCCCGGGGAGCGGCGCGACCCCGTACTTC.

By sample fraction, this clonotype is medium-sized (0.01 to 0.1%). This sequence joins TRBV14 and TRBJ2-3, with TRBD2 as a possible D gene (6 bases). The CDR3 consists of 15 residues. Germline CDR1 and CDR2: SGHDN and FVKESK. Trimming took off 4 bases at V and 4 bases at J, with 15 bases between the two ends. The CDR3 coding sequence is TGTGCCAGCAGCCTTCGAAAAGCGGGCGCAGATACGCAGTATTTT. This codes for CASSLRKAGADTQYF.

This clonotype is labeled medium-sized. The chain employs TRBV5-1 and TRBJ1-1, with a weak D call TRBD1 (6 bases). Per the germline V gene, CDR1 is SGHRS and CDR2 is YFSETQ. CDR3 length equals 14 residues. Trimming left V 4 bases short and J 8 bases short, with 18 bases between. The CDR3 region has the DNA TGCGCCAGCAGCCTACAGGGAGATGGGTTAGAAGCTTTCTTT. It yields the protein CASSLQGDGLEAFF.

V gene TRBV28 combines with J gene TRBJ2-1; D is possibly TRBD2 (6 bases). V was clipped by 4 bases and J by 10 bases, with 23 bases between them. The germline V gene has CDR1 MDHEN and CDR2 SYDVKM. The CDR3 loop spans 16 amino acids. CDR3 amino acids: CASSSLRDSVYVEQFF. The CDR3 nucleotides read TGTGCCAGCAGTTCACTCCGGGACTCCGTGTACGTAGAGCAGTTCTTC. The whole variable domain, filled in from reference TRBV28 and TRBJ2-1, reads DVKVTQSSRYLVKRTGEKVFLECVQDMDHENMFWYRQDPGLGLRLIYFSYDVKMKEKGDIPEGYSVSREKKERFSLILESASTNQTSMYLCASSSLRDSVYVEQFFGPGTRLTVL.

This clonotype is large in the sample. This chain uses TRBV12-3 or TRBV12-4 with TRBJ2-5, with no clear D. V was shortened by 1 base and J by 5 bases, with 8 bases between the two germline ends. The CDR3 is 13 amino acids. In DNA, the CDR3 is TGTGCCAGCAGTTTAGGGCGTGCGGAGACCCAGTACTTC. Amino acids: CASSLGRAETQYF.

This clonotype ranks as medium-sized. The rearrangement joins TRBV5-1 to TRBJ1-2; no definite D call. The CDR3 extends over 13 amino acids. V shed 2 bases and J shed 3 bases, with 8 bases lying between them. The germline gives CDR1 SGHRS, CDR2 YFSETQ. Here the CDR3 DNA reads TGCGCCAGCAGCTTCGGGAGTGACTATGGCTACACCTTC. This codes for CASSFGSDYGYTF.

The chain joins TRBV7-2 to TRBJ2-1, with 9 bases lining up with TRBD2. The CDR3 spans 15 residues. The germline gives CDR1 SGHTA, CDR2 FQGNSA. J lost 8 bases, V lost 6 bases, and 11 bases had no gene match. The CDR3 nucleotides read TGTGCCAGCAGTCTTAGCGGGAGTCCTCGTCATGAGCAGTTCTTC. It specifies CASSLSGSPRHEQFF.

Relative to its sample, this clonotype is medium-sized (0.01 to 0.1%). The V call is TRBV29-1, the J call TRBJ2-7; D is unclear. Trimming removed 1 base at V and 3 bases at J, with 4 bases between. The CDR3 has 11 amino acids. Germline loops: CDR1 SQVTM, CDR2 ANQGSEA. This CDR3 is CSVEVVYEQYF. In DNA form, the CDR3 reads TGCAGCGTTGAAGTCGTCTACGAGCAGTACTTC.

This clonotype is judged medium-sized. The V and J genes are TRBV12-5 and TRBJ1-1; no clear D gene. Between the trimmed V and J ends, which lost 4 bases and 4 bases, there was a span of 10 bases. Per the germline V gene, CDR1 is LGHNT and CDR2 is FRNRAP. This CDR3 has 13 residues. CDR3 amino acids: CASGSSGFTEAFF. In nucleotides, the CDR3 is TGTGCTAGTGGTTCCAGTGGTTTCACTGAAGCTTTCTTT.

This clonotype is deemed large (0.1 to 1%). The CDR3 is CASSRDYTGELFF. CDR3 bases: TGTGCCAGTAGCCGGGATTACACCGGGGAGCTGTTTTTT. This chain connects TRBV19 to TRBJ2-2, with D possibly TRBD2 on 5 matching bases. V was shortened by 6 bases and J by 3 bases, with 8 bases between the two germline ends. Germline CDR1 LNHDA, CDR2 SQIVND (reference sequence). The CDR3 consists of 13 residues.